These T cell receptor beta chains were read from a single sample in a study of T cell repertoires in cytomegalovirus infection. TCRdb re-analysed the reads in MiXCR, keeping a single row per CDR3 protein. The sample contains almost 300,000 distinct CDR3 sequences, around 10% of which appear only once. The sample comprised PBMCs. Every receptor here comes from a human donor in good health (CMV status not recorded). Some clones in this sample may be carry-over from other donors' samples. CDR3s include the opening cysteine and the closing phenylalanine or tryptophan. The order of the fields is clone size, CDR3 length, J gene, V gene, D gene, CDR3 protein, CDR3 DNA. A D gene is named only where the DNA matches it firmly. Expanded clones get a size class; other rows say once, few or many, or leave the size out.

size: few
length: 15
J: TRBJ2-2
V: TRBV29-1
D: TRBD1
CDR3: CSVDPTGTDTGELFF
DNA: TGCAGCGTTGATCCGACCGGGACAGACACCGGGGAGCTGTTTTTT

size: few
length: 14
J: TRBJ1-5
V: TRBV20-1
D: NA
CDR3: CSATTGYGYQPQHF
DNA: TGCAGTGCCACAACAGGGTACGGCTATCAGCCCCAGCATTTT

size: many
length: 15
J: TRBJ1-1
V: TRBV29-1
D: TRBD1
CDR3: CSVGSVGGVNTEAFF
DNA: TGCAGCGTTGGGAGCGTAGGGGGCGTGAACACTGAAGCTTTCTTT

size: many
length: 15
J: TRBJ2-2
V: TRBV5-5
D: TRBD1
CDR3: CASSWGTGDTGELFF
DNA: TGTGCCAGCAGCTGGGGAACAGGGGACACCGGGGAGCTGTTTTTT

size: few
length: 14
J: TRBJ1-2
V: TRBV3-1
D: NA
CDR3: CASSQGYRNYGYTF
DNA: TGTGCCAGCAGCCAAGGGTACAGAAACTATGGCTACACCTTC

size: many
length: 16
J: TRBJ2-2
V: TRBV7-2
D: NA
CDR3: CASSLVGGADTGELFF
DNA: TGTGCCAGCAGCTTAGTGGGGGGGGCCGACACCGGGGAGCTGTTTTTT

size: many
length: 18
J: TRBJ1-4
V: TRBV15
D: TRBD1
CDR3: CATSRGSTGGWTNEKLFF
DNA: TGTGCCACCAGCAGAGGCAGCACAGGGGGCTGGACTAATGAAAAACTGTTTTTT

size: NA
length: 15
J: TRBJ2-3
V: TRBV27
D: NA
CDR3: CASSLLRGRPDTQYF
DNA: TGTGCCAGCAGTTTACTACGGGGGCGCCCAGATACGCAGTATTTT

size: few
length: 13
J: TRBJ2-7
V: TRBV5-1
D: NA
CDR3: CASSFDRNYEQYF
DNA: TGCGCCAGCAGCTTTGACAGGAACTACGAGCAGTACTTC

size: few
length: 11
J: TRBJ2-2
V: TRBV29-1
D: NA
CDR3: CSFQNTGELFF
DNA: TGCAGCTTCCAAAACACCGGGGAGCTGTTTTTT

size: NA
length: 14
J: TRBJ1-2
V: TRBV24-1
D: NA
CDR3: CATSERTAGYGYTF
DNA: TGTGCCACCAGTGAACGGACAGCGGGCTATGGCTACACCTTC

size: many
length: 14
J: TRBJ2-1
V: TRBV28
D: TRBD1
CDR3: CASRGTGTSEGQFF
DNA: TGTGCCAGCAGAGGGACAGGGACATCCGAGGGGCAGTTCTTC

size: few
length: 19
J: TRBJ2-5
V: TRBV25-1
D: NA
CDR3: CASSDPERKGWYDQETQYF
DNA: TGTGCCAGCAGTGACCCTGAGAGAAAGGGATGGTATGACCAAGAGACCCAGTACTTC

size: NA
length: 13
J: TRBJ2-5
V: TRBV6-6
D: NA
CDR3: CASSYTVRETQYF
DNA: TGTGCCAGCAGTTACACGGTTCGAGAGACCCAGTACTTC

size: few
length: 14
J: TRBJ1-1
V: TRBV28
D: NA
CDR3: CASSPGSGPTEAFF
DNA: TGTGCCAGCAGTCCCGGCTCAGGTCCCACTGAAGCTTTCTTT

size: NA
length: 14
J: TRBJ2-5
V: TRBV7-9
D: NA
CDR3: CASSLIQGSETQYF
DNA: TGTGCCAGCAGCTTAATACAGGGATCGGAGACCCAGTACTTC

size: many
length: 15
J: TRBJ1-2
V: TRBV7-9
D: NA
CDR3: CASSSPEAGNYGYTF
DNA: TGTGCCAGCAGCTCCCCCGAAGCGGGAAACTATGGCTACACCTTC

size: many
length: 15
J: TRBJ2-5
V: TRBV7-6
D: TRBD1
CDR3: CASSSPYRGRETQYF
DNA: TGTGCCAGCAGCTCCCCGTACAGGGGGCGGGAGACCCAGTACTTC

size: many
length: 14
J: TRBJ2-2
V: TRBV29-1
D: NA
CDR3: CSVMLEGAGGELFF
DNA: TGCAGCGTTATGCTAGAAGGGGCCGGCGGGGAGCTGTTTTTT

size: NA
length: 16
J: TRBJ2-1
V: TRBV6-5
D: TRBD1
CDR3: CASSLSRDRGLDEQFF
DNA: TGTGCCAGCAGTTTATCGCGGGACAGGGGGCTCGATGAGCAGTTCTTC

size: NA
length: 15
J: TRBJ2-6
V: TRBV5-1
D: NA
CDR3: CASSLGEAGANVLTF
DNA: TGCGCCAGCAGCTTAGGGGAGGCTGGGGCCAACGTCCTGACTTTC

size: NA
length: 14
J: TRBJ2-3
V: TRBV6-6
D: TRBD2
CDR3: CASSGTSRADTQYF
DNA: TGTGCCAGCAGCGGGACTAGCAGAGCGGATACGCAGTATTTT

size: many
length: 17
J: TRBJ2-2
V: TRBV5-5
D: TRBD2
CDR3: CASSLPSGGAATGELFF
DNA: TGTGCCAGCAGCTTACCTAGCGGGGGGGCGGCCACCGGGGAGCTGTTTTTT

size: many
length: 14
J: TRBJ1-5
V: TRBV28
D: TRBD1
CDR3: CASSLNTGVRPQHF
DNA: TGTGCCAGCAGTTTAAACACAGGGGTGCGGCCCCAGCATTTT

size: few
length: 15
J: TRBJ2-7
V: TRBV7-8
D: NA
CDR3: CASRGAGADSYEQYF
DNA: TGTGCCAGCAGAGGGGCAGGGGCAGATTCCTACGAGCAGTACTTC

size: NA
length: 12
J: TRBJ2-5
V: TRBV20-1
D: TRBD1
CDR3: CSALQGRETQYF
DNA: TGCAGTGCTTTACAGGGGCGAGAGACCCAGTACTTC

size: many
length: 15
J: TRBJ2-7
V: TRBV20-1
D: TRBD2
CDR3: CSATTSGGNTYEQYF
DNA: TGCAGTGCTACTACTAGCGGGGGTAACACCTACGAGCAGTACTTC

size: many
length: 14
J: TRBJ2-4
V: TRBV5-4
D: NA
CDR3: CASSNSADRNIQYF
DNA: TGTGCCAGCAGCAACTCGGCGGATAGGAACATTCAGTACTTC

size: NA
length: 15
J: TRBJ2-3
V: TRBV12-5
D: TRBD1
CDR3: CASGGTEPSTDTQYF
DNA: TGTGCTAGTGGTGGGACAGAGCCTAGCACAGATACGCAGTATTTT

size: many
length: 12
J: TRBJ2-2
V: TRBV2
D: NA
CDR3: CASRPGGGELFF
DNA: TGTGCCAGCCGCCCTGGAGGCGGGGAGCTGTTTTTT

size: many
length: 17
J: TRBJ1-6
V: TRBV28
D: NA
CDR3: CASSFAASTEYNSPLHF
DNA: TGTGCCAGCAGTTTTGCCGCTTCGACAGAGTACAATTCACCCCTCCACTTT

size: many
length: 17
J: TRBJ2-5
V: TRBV6-5
D: TRBD2
CDR3: CASSYPSGGPYQETQYF
DNA: TGTGCCAGCAGTTATCCTAGCGGGGGGCCGTACCAAGAGACCCAGTACTTC

size: few
length: 14
J: TRBJ2-4
V: TRBV12-3/TRBV12-4
D: NA
CDR3: CASSLNGVSNIQYF
DNA: TGTGCCAGCAGTTTAAACGGGGTCTCGAACATTCAGTACTTC

size: NA
length: 15
J: TRBJ2-3
V: TRBV2
D: NA
CDR3: CASSEGRGGTDTQYF
DNA: TGTGCCAGCAGTGAAGGCAGGGGTGGCACAGATACGCAGTATTTT

size: few
length: 14
J: TRBJ1-4
V: TRBV28
D: NA
CDR3: CASSFWTTNEKLFF
DNA: TGTGCCAGCAGTTTCTGGACAACCAATGAAAAACTGTTTTTT

size: NA
length: 13
J: TRBJ1-1
V: TRBV10-3
D: NA
CDR3: CAIAWDTETEAFF
DNA: TGTGCCATCGCTTGGGACACGGAGACTGAAGCTTTCTTT

size: NA
length: 18
J: TRBJ2-6
V: TRBV5-4
D: TRBD1
CDR3: CASSLPGGRAAGANVLTF
DNA: TGTGCCAGCAGCTTGCCAGGGGGCAGGGCAGCTGGGGCCAACGTCCTGACTTTC

size: NA
length: 14
J: TRBJ2-2
V: TRBV20-1
D: TRBD2
CDR3: CSAPRGGPTGELFF
DNA: TGCAGTGCCCCCCGGGGGGGCCCCACCGGGGAGCTGTTTTTT

size: many
length: 16
J: TRBJ2-5
V: TRBV2
D: TRBD2
CDR3: CAAGGTSGGLQETQYF
DNA: TGTGCCGCTGGGGGGACTAGCGGGGGCCTCCAAGAGACCCAGTACTTC

size: many
length: 16
J: TRBJ2-5
V: TRBV28
D: NA
CDR3: CASSTQTTARLETQYF
DNA: TGTGCCAGCAGCACCCAAACTACAGCGCGGCTGGAGACCCAGTACTTC

size: many
length: 16
J: TRBJ2-3
V: TRBV6-2/TRBV6-3
D: TRBD2
CDR3: CASSIQRGPSTDTQYF
DNA: TGTGCCAGCAGTATCCAGCGGGGGCCTAGCACAGATACGCAGTATTTT

size: many
length: 15
J: TRBJ1-1
V: TRBV7-2
D: NA
CDR3: CASSLTRQLNTEAFF
DNA: TGTGCCAGCAGCTTAACTCGGCAGCTAAACACTGAAGCTTTCTTT